Given below is one T cell receptor beta chain in context. The sample belongs to a study of blood T cell repertoires in COVID-19. The study recruited people aged about 18 to 89 years across about two dozen US areas. Some clones are missing from TCRdb's copy, which holds only in-frame ones; the method was immunoSEQ multiplex PCR. The sample lists about 320,000 clones; over 70% were seen once. The CDR3 has 13 residues. V was pared by 2 bases and J by 4 bases, with 7 bases between. The chain carries TRBV12-3 or TRBV12-4 and TRBJ2-3; D gene ambiguous. This sequence was found in a man aged 30-40 years who had recovered from COVID-19. Material: PBMCs or T cells enriched from blood (not recorded which). The CDR3 sequence is CASSLMGPDTQYF. CDR3 bases: TGTGCCAGCAGTTTAATGGGCCCAGATACGCAGTATTTT.